This T cell receptor beta chain emerged from a study of blood T cell repertoires in COVID-19. Study-wide context: There were acute and convalescent COVID-19 samples, and they came from the United States, Italy and Spain. Sample material is recorded as cDNA or gDNA derived from T cells, B-cell-depleted T cells, or PBMCs.

Trimming removed 0 bases at V and 1 base at J, with 3 bases between. The length of the CDR3 is 13 residues. Germline lookup yields CDR1 SGHDN and CDR2 FVKESK. Source study methods: Reference gene primer amplification gave nucleated cell count estimates. Clones were sequenced by immunoSEQ multiplex PCR, and TCRdb holds only the in-frame ones, with some missing. V and J calls and clone size are those listed in that table; D and trimming were worked out from the DNA. The sample lists around 300,000 clones; roughly 87% were seen once. The source material was peripheral blood. This chain connects TRBV14 to TRBJ1-1; D ambiguous. This clonotype originated in a man younger than 35 with active or convalescent COVID-19. CDR3 nucleotides: TGTGCCAGCAGCCAAGATCGGAACACTGAAGCTTTCTTT. This encodes CASSQDRNTEAFF.